Each of the 20 T cell receptor beta chains below was sequenced from the same sample in a study of blood T cell repertoires in COVID-19. Profiled with immunoSEQ multiplex PCR; TCRdb holds only in-frame clones, not every one. The repertoire has approximately 500,000 clones, roughly 90% of them found once; the top ten carry around 1.9%. Sequenced sample: PBMCs or T cells enriched from blood (not recorded which). The receptors derive from a woman between 35 and 50 years old who had recovered from COVID-19.

J is TRBJ1-1 and V is TRBV6-1; D is perhaps TRBD1 (5 bases). V gave up 2 bases and J gave up 8 bases, with 15 bases separating them. The CDR3 contains 14 residues. Per the germline V gene, CDR1 is MNHNS and CDR2 is SASEGT. For the CDR3, the DNA is TGTGCCAGCAGTGAATTCCGGGGGAACGCCGAAGCTTTCTTT. Translation: CASSEFRGNAEAFF.

This CDR3 reads CASSLGGGSAGELFF. As DNA, the CDR3 is TGCGCCAGCAGCTTGGGTGGCGGGAGCGCCGGGGAGCTGTTTTTT. The chain is built from TRBV5-1 and TRBJ2-2, with 7 nucleotides matching TRBD2. In germline, CDR1 is SGHRS, CDR2 YFSETQ. The CDR3 is made up of 15 amino acids. Unmatched junction bases numbered 5, after V lost 0 bases and J lost 6 bases. The whole variable domain, filled in from reference TRBV5-1 and TRBJ2-2, reads KAGVTQTPRYLIKTRGQQVTLSCSPISGHRSVSWYQQTPGQGLQFLFEYFSETQRNKGNFPGRFSGRQFSNSRSEMNVSTLELGDSALYLCASSLGGGSAGELFFGEGSRLTVL.

CDR3 loop: CASSLGRNYGYTF. The CDR3, as DNA: TGTGCCAGCAGCTTAGGTCGGAACTATGGCTACACCTTC. The chain recombines TRBV11-3 with TRBJ1-2; D uncertain. Germline CDR1 and CDR2: SGHNT and YENEEA. V gave up 1 base and J gave up 2 bases, with 5 bases separating them. The CDR3 is 13 amino acids.

The rearrangement links TRBV5-6 to TRBJ1-5, with 8 nucleotides matching TRBD1. This CDR3 is 15 amino acids long. Germline V lookup: CDR1 SGHDT, CDR2 YYEEEE. Germline trimming cut 2 bases from V and 6 bases from J; bases unmatched to any gene: 7. The CDR3 nucleotides are TGTGCCAGCAGCTTATCAGGGGGCGGAAGTCAGCCCCAGCATTTT. It is translated as CASSLSGGGSQPQHF.

V is TRBV10-3 and J is TRBJ1-2; D not certain. Germline V lookup: CDR1 ENHRY, CDR2 SYGVKD. Between the trimmed V and J ends, which lost 3 bases and 8 bases, there was a span of 10 bases. The CDR3 is made up of 12 amino acids. In DNA form, the CDR3 reads TGTGCCATCAGTGATACAGTATGGGGCTACACCTTC. The encoded protein is CAISDTVWGYTF.

In this sample, this clone turned up once. The chain has TRBV13 and TRBJ1-2, with 9 bases fitting TRBD1. The germline V gene has CDR1 PRHDT and CDR2 FYEKMQ (reference sequence). The junction had 11 bases not matched to a gene; V was cut back by 8 bases and J by 7 bases. The CDR3 is 14 amino acids. The CDR3 DNA reads as TGTGCCAGCGGCAGGACAGGGGTCGTCTCTGGCTACACCTTC. Translation: CASGRTGVVSGYTF. Together with reference TRBV13 and TRBJ1-2, the CDR3 gives the full variable domain: AAGVIQSPRHLIKEKRETATLKCYPIPRHDTVYWYQQGPGQDPQFLISFYEKMQSDKGSIPDRFSAQQFSDYHSELNMSSLELGDSALYFCASGRTGVVSGYTFGSGTRLTVV.

The chain uses TRBV6-5 and TRBJ2-7; the D gene is possibly TRBD1 (5 bases). Per germline, CDR1 MNHEY and CDR2 SVGAGI. With 7 bases removed from V and 6 bases from J, the gap between germline ends came to 22 bases. This CDR3 is built from 15 residues. CDR3 nucleotide sequence: TGTGCCAGCACGCTAAGGACAAGGAGTTCCCTCGAGCAGTACTTC. Translated: CASTLRTRSSLEQYF.

The rearrangement uses TRBV5-4 and TRBJ2-7; 7 positions agree with TRBD2. Trimming removed 2 bases from V and 2 bases from J; junction bases left unmatched: 4. Germline lookup yields CDR1 SGHNT and CDR2 YYREEE (reference sequence). This CDR3 contains 14 residues. The CDR3: CASSLAGTPYEQYF. The DNA of the CDR3 is TGTGCCAGCAGCTTAGCGGGAACCCCCTACGAGCAGTACTTC.

This clone appeared once. The V gene is TRBV5-6, the J gene TRBJ2-2, with D uncertain. Germline lookup yields CDR1 SGHDT and CDR2 YYEEEE. The V end lost 4 bases, the J end lost 0 bases, and 13 bases lay between the germline ends. This CDR3 has 16 residues. The CDR3 DNA follows: TGTGCCAGCAGCACAACCACAGACGCGAACACCGGGGAGCTGTTTTTT. As protein: CASSTTTDANTGELFF.

V is TRBV4-3 and J is TRBJ2-7; the D gene is possibly TRBD1 (5 bases). CDR1 and CDR2 from the germline V gene are LGHNA and YSLEER. V was shortened by 2 bases and J by 1 base, with 6 bases between the two germline ends. This CDR3 contains 13 residues. CDR3 coding DNA: TGCGCCAGCAGCCAACAGGGTTCCTACGAGCAGTACTTC. Residues: CASSQQGSYEQYF.

The chain is built from TRBV30 and TRBJ2-3, with a weak D call TRBD2 (5 bases). The CDR3 is 13 residues long. Trimming removed 7 bases from V and 5 bases from J, with 16 bases in between. Germline loops: CDR1 GTSNPN, CDR2 SVGIG (reference sequence). The CDR3 is CASSLLAKDTQYF. DNA for the CDR3: TGTGCCTCTAGCTTGCTGGCAAAAGATACGCAGTATTTT.

The V call is TRBV3-1 (or the pseudogene TRBV3-2), the J call TRBJ1-1; 8 nucleotides agree with TRBD1. Trimming cost V 2 bases and J 4 bases; bases outside gene matches: 3. Germline V gives CDR1 LGHDT, CDR2 YNNKEL (reference sequence). CDR3 size: 14 residues. The CDR3, as DNA: TGTGCCAGCAGCCAACTACAGGGGGTCACTGAAGCTTTCTTT. Amino acid sequence: CASSQLQGVTEAFF.

The chain recombines TRBV7-2 with TRBJ2-4; 12 bases are a match to TRBD2. CDR1 SGHTA and CDR2 FQGNSA come from the germline V gene. This CDR3 is 16 amino acids long. After removal of 5 bases from V and 1 base from J, the junction contained 3 bases not matched to a gene. As DNA, the CDR3 is TGTGCCAGCAGCACTGGACTAGCGGGGGCCAAAAACATTCAGTACTTC. It encodes CASSTGLAGAKNIQYF.

The chain couples TRBV10-2 to TRBJ2-7; tentatively, D is TRBD1 (5 bases). Trimming removed 6 bases at V and 3 bases at J, with 15 bases between. Germline V gives CDR1 WSHSY, CDR2 SAAADI. The CDR3 is 14 residues long. The DNA of the CDR3 is TGCGCCAGCAGGACACAGGAACTCAACTACGAGCAGTACTTC. As protein: CASRTQELNYEQYF.

J is TRBJ1-1 and V is TRBV28, with no clear D. Trimming took off 2 bases at V and 1 base at J, with 8 bases between the two ends. The CDR3 length is 14 residues. Germline V gene sequence: CDR1 MDHEN, CDR2 SYDVKM. Here the CDR3 reads CASSLSGRNTEAFF. In nucleotides, the CDR3 is TGTGCCAGCAGTTTAAGCGGCAGGAACACTGAAGCTTTCTTT.

The CDR3 protein is CASSDLRLEQYF. Here the CDR3 DNA reads TGTGCCAGCAGTGACCTCAGGCTCGAGCAGTACTTC. J is TRBJ2-7 and V is TRBV2, with no clear D. Looked up from germline, CDR1 is SNHLY and CDR2 is FYNNEI. V lost 3 bases to trimming and J lost 6 bases, with 9 bases between them. The CDR3 contains 12 residues.

The sample holds one count of this clone. The rearrangement joins TRBV2 to TRBJ2-5, with 9 bases fitting TRBD1. V shed 5 bases and J 5 bases; nucleotides not matched to a gene: 6. The CDR3 covers 14 residues. The V gene's germline CDR1 is SNHLY and CDR2 FYNNEI. CDR3 coding DNA: TGTGCCAGCAGTAGACAGGGGGGATCGGAGACCCAGTACTTC. Residues: CASSRQGGSETQYF.

The chain recombines TRBV29-1 with TRBJ1-1; no clear D. V was shortened by 4 bases and J by 6 bases, with 15 bases between the two germline ends. The CDR3 totals 13 residues. Germline V lookup: CDR1 SQVTM, CDR2 ANQGSEA. The CDR3 is CSVAPRRAAEAFF. CDR3 coding DNA: TGCAGCGTTGCGCCGAGGAGAGCGGCTGAAGCTTTCTTT.

This chain joins TRBV5-1 and TRBJ1-1; no reliable D call. Germline values: CDR1 SGHRS, CDR2 YFSETQ. The V end lost 2 bases, the J end lost 1 base, and 9 bases lay between the germline ends. The CDR3 contains 14 residues. CDR3: CASSLEEQNTEAFF. The CDR3 bases are TGCGCCAGCAGCTTAGAAGAACAGAACACTGAAGCTTTCTTT.

The gene calls are TRBV5-1 and TRBJ2-1; 14 nucleotides line up with TRBD2. The length of the CDR3 is 17 residues. The germline V gene has CDR1 SGHRS and CDR2 YFSETQ. The junction had 8 bases not matched to a gene; V was cut back by 4 bases and J by 5 bases. The CDR3 reads CASSVAGTSGSDNEQFF. Written as DNA, the CDR3 is TGCGCCAGCAGCGTTGCCGGGACTAGCGGGAGCGACAATGAGCAGTTCTTC.